The 18 T cell receptor beta chains presented below share a single source sample, sequenced in a study of identical twins. Each CDR3 protein is one row after TCRdb ran MiXCR on the 5' RACE reads. The repertoire consists of hundreds of thousands of distinct CDR3 sequences, with over 8.5% occurring once and the leading ten covering roughly 0.97%. These data were also filed under a second study, of yellow fever vaccine responses in identical twins.

The sample consisted of PBMCs. The receptors were gathered from a woman aged 18-35 years in good health.

This clonotype has at least ten counts. DNA of the CDR3: TGTGCCAGCAGCCAAGCGAGTCCTTCTGGGGCCAACGTCCTGACTTTC. As protein: CASSQASPSGANVLTF. The chain has TRBV3-1 and TRBJ2-6; unclear D gene. This CDR3 region has 16 residues. V was shortened by 1 base and J by 1 base, with 8 bases between the two germline ends. Germline values: CDR1 LGHDT, CDR2 YNNKEL (reference sequence).

The rearrangement joins TRBV6-2 or TRBV6-3 to TRBJ1-1; 9 bases map to TRBD1. This CDR3 region has 17 residues. J lost 4 bases, V lost 0 bases, and 9 bases had no gene match. CDR1 MNHEY and CDR2 SVGEGT come from the germline V gene. The CDR3 DNA reads as TGTGCCAGCAGTTACTCGGACAGGGGCCGAAGAAGCACTGAAGCTTTCTTT. It codes for CASSYSDRGRRSTEAFF.

The table lists this clonotype with a few counts. V usage is TRBV20-1 and J usage is TRBJ2-7, with TRBD2 matching 14 bases. Germline V gene data show CDR1 as DFQATT and CDR2 as SNEGSKA (reference sequence). Trimming took 6 bases from V and 0 from J; bases not matched to a gene: 13. The CDR3 is 18 residues long. The CDR3 protein is CSAQPGTSGSWNSYEQYF. The CDR3 DNA reads as TGCAGTGCACAACCTGGGACTAGCGGGAGTTGGAACTCCTACGAGCAGTACTTC.

The chain recombines TRBV4-3 with TRBJ1-6; D is unclear. The CDR3 consists of 16 residues. Germline V gene data show CDR1 as LGHNA and CDR2 as YSLEER. Trimming removed 0 bases at V and 9 bases at J, with 15 bases between. CDR3 in amino acids: CASSQDGPPIGSPLHF. CDR3 sequence (DNA): TGCGCCAGCAGCCAAGATGGGCCCCCAATAGGTTCACCCCTCCACTTT.

This sequence joins TRBV2 and TRBJ2-7; 10 bases line up with TRBD1. The V and J ends lost 6 bases and 5 bases, in that order; junction bases with no gene match: 10. The CDR3 spans 15 residues. The V gene's germline CDR1 is SNHLY and CDR2 FYNNEI. CDR3 sequence reads: CASSAPGQGFHEQYF. CDR3 DNA: TGTGCCAGCAGCGCACCGGGACAGGGGTTTCACGAGCAGTACTTC. Full variable domain (remainder filled in from reference TRBV2 and TRBJ2-7): EPEVTQTPSHQVTQMGQEVILRCVPISNHLYFYWYRQILGQKVEFLVSFYNNEISEKSEIFDDQFSVERPDGSNFTLKIRSTKLEDSAMYFCASSAPGQGFHEQYFGPGTRLTVT.

This clonotype was counted many times. The chain joins TRBV24-1 to TRBJ2-7; 10 bases are a match to TRBD2. This CDR3 contains 12 residues. Germline assignment: CDR1 KGHDR and CDR2 SFDVKD. With V trimmed by 6 bases and J by 6 bases, 1 base remained unmatched. The CDR3 loop is CATSRTSGEQYF. The CDR3 nucleotides read TGTGCCACCAGTCGGACTAGCGGCGAGCAGTACTTC.

This chain uses TRBV7-3 with TRBJ2-3; D gene ambiguous. The CDR3 is 12 amino acids. Germline assignment: CDR1 SGHTA and CDR2 FQGTGA. Between the trimmed V and J ends, which lost 4 bases and 6 bases, there was a span of 8 bases. DNA for the CDR3: TGTGCCAGCAGCTCCGACATGGATACGCAGTATTTT. The encoded protein is CASSSDMDTQYF. Together with reference TRBV7-3 and TRBJ2-3, the CDR3 gives the full variable domain: GAGVSQTPSNKVTEKGKYVELRCDPISGHTALYWYRQSLGQGPEFLIYFQGTGAADDSGLPNDRFFAVRPEGSVSTLKIQRTERGDSAVYLCASSSDMDTQYFGPGTRLTVL.

This clonotype has a count of ten or more. This chain links TRBV12-3 or TRBV12-4 with TRBJ2-7; 7 bases map to TRBD1. V trimming: 5 bases; J trimming: 4 bases; junction bases outside the gene matches: 8. This CDR3 region has 14 residues. Here the CDR3 reads CASSTGTERYEQYF. The CDR3 DNA sequence: TGTGCCAGCAGTACCGGGACAGAACGATACGAGCAGTACTTC.

The genes are TRBV7-6 and TRBJ1-2, with D hard to call. V dropped 5 bases and J dropped 7 bases, with 11 bases sitting between them. This CDR3 is 12 amino acids long. Per the germline V gene, CDR1 is SGHVS and CDR2 is FNYEAQ. CDR3 nucleotides: TGTGCCAGCAGCGCCCGATTAGGTGGCTACACCTTC. It codes for CASSARLGGYTF.

In its sample, this clonotype was seen many times. This sequence joins TRBV7-2 and TRBJ2-3, with D unclear. The CDR3 has 15 amino acids. Per the germline V gene, CDR1 is SGHTA and CDR2 is FQGNSA. Trimming took off 0 bases at V and 2 bases at J, with 9 bases between the two ends. CDR3 DNA: TGTGCCAGCAGCTTAGCGGAGCTATTCACAGATACGCAGTATTTT. It codes for CASSLAELFTDTQYF.

This clonotype was seen many times. The CDR3, as DNA: TGTGCCAGCAGCTTAGGTCACTTGAGCTCCTACAATGAGCAGTTCTTC. Translated, it gives CASSLGHLSSYNEQFF. The rearrangement links TRBV11-2 to TRBJ2-1; D uncertain. V was clipped by 1 base and J by 0 bases, with 10 bases between them. The CDR3 is made up of 16 amino acids. CDR1 is SGHAT, CDR2 FQNNGV, per germline.

This clonotype has a handful of counts. This chain uses TRBV28 with TRBJ1-1; D is unclear. V gave up 3 bases and J gave up 1 base, with 6 bases separating them. The CDR3 is 13 residues long. The germline CDR1 and CDR2 sequences are MDHEN and SYDVKM. CDR3: CASSFVPNTEAFF. The CDR3 nucleotides read TGTGCCAGCAGTTTTGTGCCGAACACTGAAGCTTTCTTT.

A remark on this clonotype: A junction boundary mismatches the germline segment, possibly from a read error. The V and J genes are TRBV2 and TRBJ2-5; perhaps TRBD1 as D (5 bases). CDR1 SNHLY and CDR2 FYNNEI come from the germline V gene. The CDR3 sequence is 17 residues long. The CDR3 sequence is CASSEREQQAPQGTQYF. CDR3 nucleotide sequence: TGTGCCAGCAGTGAAAGGGAACAACAGGCCCCCCAAGGGACCCAGTACTTC.

The table lists this clonotype with a few counts. This sequence joins TRBV2 and TRBJ2-7; tentatively, D is TRBD2 (6 bases). From germline, CDR1 is SNHLY and CDR2 FYNNEI. V lost 1 base to trimming and J lost 7 bases, with 11 bases between them. The CDR3 spans 13 residues. The CDR3 DNA follows: TGTGCCAGCAGTGAAGTGGGGGGTTGGGAGCAGTACTTC. Its translation is CASSEVGGWEQYF.

This clonotype has more than one count but fewer than ten. The chain combines TRBV2 with TRBJ2-2, with 8 bases aligning to TRBD2. The V gene's germline CDR1 is SNHLY and CDR2 FYNNEI. The CDR3 sequence is 16 residues long. Trimming at V came to 8 bases and at J to 1 base, leaving 9 bases not matched to a gene. The CDR3 region has the DNA TGTGCCAGCTTTTTGGGGGGACTAGGGAACACCGGGGAGCTGTTTTTT. Translation: CASFLGGLGNTGELFF.

The rearrangement uses TRBV3-1 and TRBJ2-5; possible D gene TRBD2, 7 bases. This CDR3 is 17 amino acids long. Trimming left V 0 bases short and J 7 bases short, with 21 bases between. Germline-derived CDR1 and CDR2 are LGHDT and YNNKEL (reference sequence). CDR3 bases: TGTGCCAGCAGCCAAGAGGGGGGGCCCGGAGGTAGGGTGACCCAGTACTTC. Amino acids: CASSQEGGPGGRVTQYF.

In its sample, this clonotype was seen a few times. The chain employs TRBV20-1 and TRBJ2-5; D is ambiguous. V was clipped by 5 bases and J by 0 bases, with 13 bases between them. CDR3 length: 14 amino acids. From germline, CDR1 is DFQATT and CDR2 SNEGSKA (reference sequence). The chain's CDR3 is CSAEAVGYQETQYF. In DNA, the CDR3 is TGCAGTGCTGAGGCCGTAGGGTACCAAGAGACCCAGTACTTC.

This clonotype was detected many times. The chain couples TRBV3-1 to TRBJ1-6; D gene uncertain. Germline V gene data show CDR1 as LGHDT and CDR2 as YNNKEL (reference sequence). The length of the CDR3 is 15 residues. V shed 1 base and J shed 11 bases, with 15 bases lying between them. CDR3 DNA: TGTGCCAGCAGCCAAGTCTCGTGGGGATCTCCACCCCTCCACTTT. It codes for CASSQVSWGSPPLHF.